The clone carrying this T cell receptor (beta chain) was found a few times. A second PCR, run for about 6 to 12 cycles, used a sample-barcoded 5' primer plus a J-beta primer mix. TCRdb reprocessed the 5' RACE reads via MiXCR and lists one record per CDR3 protein. The table has roughly 680,000 distinct CDR3 sequences, approximately 52% seen once; the top ten hold less than 15%. The entry originates in a study of blood T cells in healthy people across ages. CDR1 MNHEY and CDR2 SMNVEV come from the germline V gene (reference sequence). V dropped 0 bases and J dropped 4 bases, with 12 bases sitting between them. This CDR3 spans 16 amino acids.

The specimen was blood. This clonotype was sampled from an elderly woman in good health. V is TRBV27 and J is TRBJ2-2; no firm D call. The CDR3 DNA sequence: TGTGCCAGCAGTTTATCAGGTCTTCCCCCCACCGGGGAGCTGTTTTTT. It yields the protein CASSLSGLPPTGELFF.